Below, one TCR beta chain is given with its context. As yet, its antigen is unknown. The V gene lost 3 bases and the J gene lost 7 bases, with 10 bases spanning the gap. CDR3 size: 13 residues. Germline V gives CDR1 LNHNV, CDR2 YYDKDF (reference sequence). This entry comes from a study of radiation and T cells in renal cell carcinoma. Study-wide context: Nephrectomy followed 15 Gy stereotactic body radiation by 4 weeks.

Study results and caveats: In blood, top tumor clones expanded by 2 weeks, shrinking by 4. No pretreatment tumor biopsies were available for baseline clonotypes.

Time point described: blood 2 weeks post-SBRT. Treatment: 15 Gy SBRT to primary tumor, nephrectomy 4 weeks later. Serial blood draws occurred at baseline and 2 and 4 weeks post-SBRT. Measured with immunoSEQ multiplex PCR; TCRdb has only the in-frame clones, and not every one. The data contain about 130,000 clones, around 81% of them singletons. The chain has TRBV15 and TRBJ1-5, with TRBD1 as a possible D gene (5 bases). This receptor was obtained from a man aged 45-60 years with renal cell carcinoma. The material sequenced was blood, taken from a patient whose treatment included radiotherapy and nephrectomy. This CDR3 is CATSRGVGQPQHF. The CDR3 bases are TGTGCCACCAGCAGGGGGGTTGGACAGCCCCAGCATTTT. The whole variable domain, remainder taken from reference TRBV15 and TRBJ1-5, is DAMVIQNPRYQVTQFGKPVTLSCSQTLNHNVMYWYQQKSSQAPKLLFHYYDKDFNNEADTPDNFQSRRPNTSFCFLDIRSPGLGDTAMYLCATSRGVGQPQHFGDGTRLSIL.